Sequencing of this T cell receptor beta chain was carried out in a study of blood T cell repertoires in COVID-19. The CDR3 totals 16 residues. In germline, CDR1 is LNHDA, CDR2 SQIVND (reference sequence). V shed 4 bases and J shed 0 bases, with 12 bases lying between them. Generated by immunoSEQ multiplex PCR, the TCRdb table keeps only in-frame clones and is missing some. Here the sample spans 150,000 to 200,000 clones, about 80% being singletons. The chain joins TRBV19 to TRBJ2-2; maybe TRBD2 (5 bases). Sequences were obtained from peripheral blood. This TCR derives from a woman at least 80 years old with acute or convalescent COVID-19. The CDR3 region has the DNA TGTGCCAGTAGTACGTCTCAGCGGCCGAACACCGGGGAGCTGTTTTTT. Translating gives CASSTSQRPNTGELFF.